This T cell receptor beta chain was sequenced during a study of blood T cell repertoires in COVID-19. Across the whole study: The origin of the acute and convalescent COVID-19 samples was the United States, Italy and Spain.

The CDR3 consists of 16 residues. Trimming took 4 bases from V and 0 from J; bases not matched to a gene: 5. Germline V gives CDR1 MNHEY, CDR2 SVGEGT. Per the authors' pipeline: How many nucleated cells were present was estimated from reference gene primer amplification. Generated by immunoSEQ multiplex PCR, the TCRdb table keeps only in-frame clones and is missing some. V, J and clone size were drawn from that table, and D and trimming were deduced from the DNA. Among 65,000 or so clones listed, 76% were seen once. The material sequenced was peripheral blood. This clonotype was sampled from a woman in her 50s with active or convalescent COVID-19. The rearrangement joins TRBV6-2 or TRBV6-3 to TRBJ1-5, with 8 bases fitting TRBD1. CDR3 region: CASSSGQGYSNQPQHF. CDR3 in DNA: TGTGCCAGCAGTTCTGGACAGGGTTATAGCAATCAGCCCCAGCATTTT.